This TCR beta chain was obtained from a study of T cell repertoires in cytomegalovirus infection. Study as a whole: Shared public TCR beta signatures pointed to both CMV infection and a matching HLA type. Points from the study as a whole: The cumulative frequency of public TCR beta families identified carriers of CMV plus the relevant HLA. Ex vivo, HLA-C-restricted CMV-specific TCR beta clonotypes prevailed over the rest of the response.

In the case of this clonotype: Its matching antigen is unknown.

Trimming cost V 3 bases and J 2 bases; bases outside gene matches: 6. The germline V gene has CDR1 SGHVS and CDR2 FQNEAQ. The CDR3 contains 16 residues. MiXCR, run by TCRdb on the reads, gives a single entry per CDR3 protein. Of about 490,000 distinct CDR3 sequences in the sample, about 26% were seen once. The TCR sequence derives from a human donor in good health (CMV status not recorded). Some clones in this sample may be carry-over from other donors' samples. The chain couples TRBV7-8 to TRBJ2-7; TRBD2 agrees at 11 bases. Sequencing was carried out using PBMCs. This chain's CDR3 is CASSFPTSGIAYEQYF. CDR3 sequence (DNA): TGTGCCAGCAGCTTTCCGACTAGCGGGATCGCCTACGAGCAGTACTTC.